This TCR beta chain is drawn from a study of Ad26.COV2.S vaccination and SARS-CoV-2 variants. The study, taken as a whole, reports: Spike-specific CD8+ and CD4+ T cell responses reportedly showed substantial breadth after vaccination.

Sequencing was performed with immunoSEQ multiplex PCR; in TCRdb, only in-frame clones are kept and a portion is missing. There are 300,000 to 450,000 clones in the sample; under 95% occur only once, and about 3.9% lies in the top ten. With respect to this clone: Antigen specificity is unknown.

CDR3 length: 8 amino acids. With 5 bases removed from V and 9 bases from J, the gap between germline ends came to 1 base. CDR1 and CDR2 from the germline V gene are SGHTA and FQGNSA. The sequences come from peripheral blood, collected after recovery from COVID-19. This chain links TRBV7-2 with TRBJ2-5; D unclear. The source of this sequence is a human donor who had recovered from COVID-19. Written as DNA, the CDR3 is TGTGCCAGCAGCCCCCAGTACTTC. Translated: CASSPQYF.